The clone carrying this T cell receptor beta chain was detected only a few times. RNA transcripts were the template, and TCR beta CDR3 regions were amplified from them. First-round RT-PCR relied on HTBI primers, and a second-round multiplex PCR came next. TCRdb used MiXCR to reprocess the multiplex PCR reads, holding one entry per CDR3 protein. Counted here are hundreds of thousands of distinct CDR3 sequences, roughly 14% occurring once; the ten biggest clones make up about 7%. The sample belongs to a study of Graves' ophthalmopathy and Graves' hyperthyroidism. Fresh peripheral blood, about 10 ml, was the PBMC source. This receptor was identified in a young woman with stable Graves' hyperthyroidism. The material sequenced was peripheral blood.

The CDR3 DNA follows: TGTGCCAGCAGCCAAGTGGCACGCGAGCAGTACTTC. Amino acids: CASSQVAREQYF. The chain employs TRBV3-1 and TRBJ2-7; D unresolved. CDR1 LGHDT and CDR2 YNNKEL come from the germline V gene (reference sequence). Trimming removed 1 base from V and 6 bases from J, with 7 bases in between. This CDR3 is 12 amino acids long.